Listed here are 27 T cell receptor beta chains from one sample, sequenced in a study of post-analysis software for immune sequencing data. TCR beta cDNA libraries included unique molecular identifiers. TCRdb ran MiXCR on the PCR reads and lists one entry per CDR3 protein. The sample lists some 260,000 distinct CDR3 sequences, 36% occurring once. Antigens of these TCRs are unknown. Study-level points and caveats: Controls had lower frequencies than patients of four or five TRBV segments, which included TRBV5-6, TRBV5-1 and TRBV20-1.

Sequenced: blood. These receptor sequences come from a girl between 10 and 17 years old with multiple sclerosis.

On this clonotype: A much larger clone lies a single base off, so this may be a read error. The genes are TRBV7-3 and TRBJ2-3; D unclear. Germline V gene sequence: CDR1 SGHTA, CDR2 FQGTGA. CDR3 length equals 14 residues. The CDR3 here is CTSSFQVGSDTQYF. The CDR3 bases are TGTACCAGCAGCTTCCAAGTGGGCTCGGATACGCAGTATTTT.

This clonotype was found a few times. The gene calls are TRBV11-2 and TRBJ2-7, with TRBD1 identical over 8 bases. CDR3 size: 12 residues. CDR1 and CDR2 from the germline V gene are SGHAT and FQNNGV. V was clipped by 1 base and J by 9 bases; unmatched bases: 2. CDR3 amino acids: CASSLGQGRQYF. The CDR3 region has the DNA TGTGCCAGCAGCTTAGGACAGGGGAGGCAGTACTTC.

V usage is TRBV5-1 and J usage is TRBJ2-7; 12 bases agree with TRBD2. The CDR3 length is 17 residues. V lost 4 bases and J lost 2; bases outside the gene matches: 10. CDR1 SGHRS and CDR2 YFSETQ come from the germline V gene. The chain's CDR3 is CASSPQLLAGGTYEQYF. CDR3 coding DNA: TGCGCCAGCAGCCCCCAACTACTAGCGGGGGGAACCTACGAGCAGTACTTC.

This clonotype was seen many times. The chain's CDR3 is CATKVTASTDTQYF. The CDR3, as DNA: TGTGCCACCAAGGTAACAGCTAGCACAGATACGCAGTATTTT. V gene TRBV15 combines with J gene TRBJ2-3; no firm D call. The CDR3 totals 14 residues. Between the trimmed V and J ends, which lost 7 bases and 0 bases, there was a span of 11 bases. CDR1 is LNHNV, CDR2 YYDKDF, per germline (reference sequence).

This clonotype was picked up many times. The CDR3 reads CATSRAGQPQHF. CDR3 bases: TGTGCCACCAGCAGAGCAGGACAGCCCCAGCATTTT. The chain recombines TRBV15 with TRBJ1-5, with unresolved D. Trimming left V 1 base short and J 7 bases short, with 5 bases between. The CDR3 has 12 amino acids. Germline V lookup: CDR1 LNHNV, CDR2 YYDKDF (reference sequence).

This clonotype showed up many times. This chain joins TRBV5-1 and TRBJ1-2; D may be TRBD1 (6 bases). CDR1 SGHRS and CDR2 YFSETQ come from the germline V gene. The CDR3 is 13 amino acids. The V and J ends lost 4 bases and 8 bases respectively, with 15 bases between them. The CDR3 bases are TGCGCCAGCAGCATAACAGGGATGTGGGGCTACACCTTC. Translating it yields CASSITGMWGYTF.

The rearrangement joins TRBV4-2 to TRBJ1-2; 7 nucleotides align to TRBD1. V lost 0 bases and J lost 3; bases outside the gene matches: 4. The CDR3 is made up of 15 amino acids. Germline V CDR1 and CDR2: LGHNA, YNFKEQ. The CDR3 region has the DNA TGTGCCAGCAGCCAAGAAAGGGGACAGTACTATGGCTACACCTTC. Residues: CASSQERGQYYGYTF.

This clonotype was seen more than once but under ten times. The V gene is TRBV12-3 or TRBV12-4, the J gene TRBJ1-1, with TRBD1 as a possible D gene (5 bases). The germline V and J ends were trimmed by 2 bases and 7 bases, with 11 bases remaining between them. This CDR3 is built from 13 residues. CDR3 sequence reads: CASSLNRPSEAFF. CDR3 DNA sequence: TGTGCCAGCAGTTTAAACAGGCCCAGTGAAGCTTTCTTT.

A note on this clonotype: Sequence at one end of the junction differs from germline and may be a read error. This chain uses TRBV28 with TRBJ2-2, with a possible D match to TRBD1 (6 bases). The CDR3 runs to 17 residues. Germline-derived CDR1 and CDR2 are MDHEN and SYDVKM. The CDR3: CASSLSGTHDNTGERFF. The CDR3 coding sequence is TGTGCCAGCAGTTTATCCGGGACACACGACAACACCGGGGAGCGGTTTTTT.

The V gene is TRBV14, the J gene TRBJ1-2; D is perhaps TRBD1 (5 bases). CDR1 and CDR2 (germline): SGHDN, FVKESK. Trimming removed 2 bases at V and 8 bases at J, with 12 bases between. The CDR3 is 13 amino acids. The CDR3 sequence: CASSQPTGRGYTF. The CDR3 DNA follows: TGTGCCAGCAGCCAACCCACAGGACGCGGCTACACCTTC.

On this clonotype itself: This may be a read error, as it is one base from a much larger clone. V gene TRBV20-1 combines with J gene TRBJ2-1, with 7 bases lining up with TRBD2. The J call is doubtful: the DNA matches TRBJ2-7 better. The V gene's germline CDR1 is DFQATT and CDR2 SNEGSKA (reference sequence). This CDR3 comprises 17 residues. The CDR3 nucleotides are TGCAGTGCTAGAGATCCTTCCGAGACTAGCTACTACAATGAGCAGTACTTC. This codes for CSARDPSETSYYNEQYF.

The sample holds a few counts of this clonotype. The J gene is TRBJ2-2, the V gene TRBV24-1; TRBD1 matches at 7 bases. The length of the CDR3 is 11 residues. Trimming cost V 10 bases and J 8 bases; bases outside gene matches: 3. Per the germline V gene, CDR1 is KGHDR and CDR2 is SFDVKD. CDR3 coding DNA: TGTGCCACGAACAGGGGAGGGGAGCTGTTTTTT. Amino acid sequence: CATNRGGELFF.

The V and J genes are TRBV12-3 or TRBV12-4 and TRBJ2-1; 7 positions match TRBD2. This CDR3 is built from 13 residues. Germline trimming cut 7 bases from V and 7 bases from J; bases unmatched to any gene: 7. The CDR3 reads CASMGGGSNEQFF. The CDR3 nucleotides are TGTGCCAGCATGGGAGGCGGGAGTAATGAGCAGTTCTTC.

This clonotype was detected once. This rearrangement joins TRBV27 to TRBJ2-5, with 10 positions matching TRBD2. Germline V gene data show CDR1 as MNHEY and CDR2 as SMNVEV (reference sequence). The CDR3 spans 14 residues. Trimming cost V 11 bases and J 5 bases; bases outside gene matches: 11. The chain's CDR3 is CAGMQRGGWETQYF. The CDR3 DNA reads TGTGCCGGCATGCAGCGGGGGGGCTGGGAGACCCAGTACTTC.

This clonotype showed up many times. V gene TRBV3-1 combines with J gene TRBJ2-1; weak D call: TRBD2 (6 bases). The CDR3 has 16 amino acids. Trimming left V 0 bases short and J 5 bases short, with 14 bases between. The germline CDR1 and CDR2 sequences are LGHDT and YNNKEL (reference sequence). For the CDR3, the DNA is TGTGCCAGCAGCCAAGAAAGACTAGGCGCGGACAATGAGCAGTTCTTC. Protein product: CASSQERLGADNEQFF.

This chain connects TRBV7-2 to TRBJ2-5; D could derive from TRBD1 or TRBD2 (5 bases each). The germline CDR1 and CDR2 sequences are SGHTA and FQGNSA. V lost 1 base to trimming and J lost 4 bases, with 13 bases between them. The CDR3 runs to 15 residues. The CDR3 sequence: CASSLGGVRGETQYF. The CDR3 DNA reads TGTGCCAGCAGCTTAGGAGGGGTTCGGGGAGAGACCCAGTACTTC.

The chain employs TRBV28 and TRBJ2-2; no reliable D call. The CDR3 runs to 13 residues. In germline, CDR1 is MDHEN, CDR2 SYDVKM. Trimming pared 8 bases from V and 1 base from J, leaving 8 bases between. CDR3 sequence: CASGEENTGELFF. The CDR3 DNA follows: TGTGCCAGCGGGGAAGAGAACACCGGGGAGCTGTTTTTT.

This clonotype was counted many times. The CDR3 bases are TGTGCCAGCAGTACGGACTGGGGGGTAGAGGCGCTCGGGCGCGCGGACTATGGCTACACCTTC. It is translated as CASSTDWGVEALGRADYGYTF. The chain links TRBV28 to TRBJ1-2, with D possibly being TRBD1 (5 bases). In germline, CDR1 is MDHEN, CDR2 SYDVKM. The V end was cut by 5 bases, the J end by 3 bases, with 34 bases between. The CDR3 runs 21 residues.

Concerning this clonotype: This may stem from a read error, because a much larger clone lies one nucleotide away. The rearrangement links TRBV7-9 to TRBJ1-2; D gene uncertain. Germline CDR1 and CDR2: SEHNR and FQNEAQ (reference sequence). The V and J ends lost 5 bases and 6 bases respectively, with 16 bases between them. The CDR3 is 14 residues long. The CDR3 here is CASSAEAGRNGYTF. The CDR3 coding sequence is TGTGCCAGCAGCGCCGAGGCGGGGAGGAATGGCTACACCTTC.

This clonotype was detected ten times or more. This chain connects TRBV6-1 to TRBJ2-1, with 9 bases fitting TRBD2. The CDR3 consists of 13 residues. V lost 4 bases and J lost 9; bases outside the gene matches: 4. From germline, CDR1 is MNHNS and CDR2 SASEGT. The CDR3, as DNA: TGTGCCAGCAGTGGGGGACTAGCTGGTGAGCAGTTCTTC. Encoded protein: CASSGGLAGEQFF.

This chain connects TRBV10-3 to TRBJ2-7, with D perhaps matching TRBD1 (6 bases). CDR1 is ENHRY, CDR2 SYGVKD, per germline. V was trimmed by 6 bases and J by 6 bases, leaving 15 bases between them. This CDR3 region has 13 residues. Written as DNA, the CDR3 is TGTGCCATCAGGGCTAGTGGGACAACCGAGCAGTACTTC. It is translated as CAIRASGTTEQYF.

This clonotype was recorded many times. The rearrangement uses TRBV5-1 and TRBJ2-1; 10 bases match TRBD2. Germline V gene lookup returns CDR1 SGHRS and CDR2 YFSETQ. CDR3 size: 17 residues. V was pared by 1 base and J by 6 bases, with 10 bases of the junction left unmatched. The CDR3: CASSLNPQRGGRNEQFF. As DNA, the CDR3 is TGCGCCAGCAGCTTGAACCCTCAGCGGGGGGGCCGCAATGAGCAGTTCTTC.

The rearrangement links TRBV20-1 to TRBJ1-1; perhaps TRBD1 as D (6 bases). This CDR3 is built from 16 residues. V gave up 0 bases and J gave up 4 bases, with 18 bases separating them. In germline, CDR1 is DFQATT, CDR2 SNEGSKA (reference sequence). CDR3 protein: CSARDFRGGGSTEAFF. In DNA, the CDR3 is TGCAGTGCTAGAGATTTTCGTGGGGGCGGGAGCACTGAAGCTTTCTTT.

The V gene is TRBV20-1, the J gene TRBJ1-2, with a possible D match to TRBD1 (6 bases). V lost 0 bases, J lost 12 bases, and 17 bases lay in between. Per germline, CDR1 DFQATT and CDR2 SNEGSKA (reference sequence). This CDR3 is 13 amino acids long. CDR3 nucleotide sequence: TGCAGTGCTAGAGAGGCGGACAGTTTTAGCCACACCTTC. Translated: CSAREADSFSHTF.

This clonotype was recorded many times. This sequence joins TRBV7-2 and TRBJ2-3, with 7 bases matching TRBD1. Per the germline V gene, CDR1 is SGHTA and CDR2 is FQGNSA. The CDR3 extends over 14 amino acids. Unmatched junction bases numbered 6, after V lost 4 bases and J lost 5 bases. The CDR3 sequence: CASSYWTGQDTQYF. CDR3 DNA sequence: TGTGCCAGCAGCTATTGGACAGGACAAGATACGCAGTATTTT.

The chain has TRBV15 and TRBJ1-6, with no clear D. Germline CDR1 is LNHNV and CDR2 is YYDKDF (reference sequence). The V end was cut by 3 bases, the J end by 7 bases, with 4 bases between. This CDR3 spans 12 amino acids. CDR3 in DNA: TGTGCCACCAGCAGGGAAAATTCACCCCTCCACTTT. Protein sequence: CATSRENSPLHF.

This clonotype was seen only a few times. The CDR3 reads CSARAVGGQNSYNEQFF. Here the CDR3 DNA reads TGCAGTGCTAGAGCGGTCGGAGGGCAAAACTCCTACAATGAGCAGTTCTTC. The V call is TRBV20-1, the J call TRBJ2-1; a weak D match, TRBD2 (6 bases). The V and J ends lost 1 base and 0 bases respectively, with 16 bases between them. Germline CDR1 is DFQATT and CDR2 is SNEGSKA (reference sequence). The length of the CDR3 is 17 residues.